This passage covers 16 T cell receptor beta chains from one sample sequenced in a study of beta chain features in type 1 diabetes. Findings of the study overall: Shorter TCRB CDR3s, moderately but significantly so, were found in Type 1 diabetes patients in all four CD4+ subsets.

The entirety of the isolated RNA underwent reverse transcription, so expressed TCRB transcripts were sequenced. Data came from immunoSEQ multiplex PCR; TCRdb stores just in-frame clones and leaves some out. The sample lists 300,000 to 450,000 clones, over 8.5% occurring once. No antigens are known for them. Sequencing input: central memory CD4+ T cells from blood. The receptor source for this set is a young man with type 1 diabetes.

This clone was detected only a few times. The rearrangement links TRBV27 to TRBJ2-1, with TRBD2 matching 9 bases. In germline, CDR1 is MNHEY, CDR2 SMNVEV (reference sequence). The V and J ends lost 2 bases and 4 bases, in that order; junction bases with no gene match: 3. The CDR3 consists of 15 residues. The CDR3 DNA is TGTGCCAGCAGTTTACTGACTAGCGGATACAATGAGCAGTTCTTC. It is translated as CASSLLTSGYNEQFF.

Ten or more counts support this clone. The chain joins TRBV18 to TRBJ1-5, with a tentative D call TRBD1 (5 bases). The CDR3 contains 13 residues. V was pared by 3 bases and J by 8 bases, with 11 bases between. Germline CDR1 is KGHSH and CDR2 is LQKENI. The CDR3 sequence: CASSPGLEEPQHF. The CDR3 DNA sequence: TGTGCCAGCTCACCGGGGCTCGAGGAGCCCCAGCATTTT.

V usage is TRBV27 and J usage is TRBJ2-5; tentatively, D is TRBD2 (6 bases). With the DNA end fitting TRBJ2-7 better, the J assignment may be wrong. This CDR3 has 14 amino acids. The germline V gene has CDR1 MNHEY and CDR2 SMNVEV (reference sequence). This CDR3 reads CASSPRGGPYEQYF. The CDR3 DNA follows: TGTGCCAGCAGTCCCCGGGGAGGTCCCTACGAGCAGTACTTC.

The rearrangement links TRBV6-6 to TRBJ2-1, with D possibly being TRBD1 or TRBD2 (5 bases each). V gave up 6 bases and J gave up 7 bases, with 10 bases separating them. The CDR3 loop spans 12 amino acids. The germline gives CDR1 MNHNY, CDR2 SVGAGI (reference sequence). This chain's CDR3 is CASSMGPNEQFF. The CDR3 DNA reads TGTGCCAGCAGCATGGGACCGAATGAGCAGTTCTTC.

This clone was seen at least ten times. The chain is built from TRBV10-3 and TRBJ2-1; D gene unclear. The germline gives CDR1 ENHRY, CDR2 SYGVKD. V shed 2 bases and J shed 6 bases, with 5 bases lying between them. CDR3 length equals 12 residues. The CDR3 DNA reads TGTGCCATCAGTGAGACCAGCAATGAGCAGTTCTTC. This encodes CAISETSNEQFF.

This clone was counted a few times. This rearrangement joins TRBV6-6 to TRBJ2-5, with 14 bases fitting TRBD2. Germline loops: CDR1 MNHNY, CDR2 SVGAGI (reference sequence). J lost 5 bases, V lost 5 bases, and 7 bases had no gene match. CDR3 length: 16 residues. The CDR3: CASSRGLAGAEETQYF. CDR3 nucleotides: TGTGCCAGCAGTCGGGGACTAGCGGGAGCTGAGGAGACCCAGTACTTC.

The rearrangement joins TRBV6-1 to TRBJ1-2; D is uncertain. V was cut by 8 bases and J by 3 bases, with 10 bases left in between. The CDR3 contains 12 residues. Per germline, CDR1 MNHNS and CDR2 SASEGT. The DNA for the CDR3 is TGTGCCAGCGAAGGGAGCCACTATGGCTACACCTTC. Its translation is CASEGSHYGYTF.

This chain uses TRBV6-1 with TRBJ2-6; D might be TRBD2 (6 bases). The CDR3 length is 16 residues. Trimming pared 4 bases from V and 1 base from J, leaving 11 bases between. Germline-derived CDR1 and CDR2 are MNHNS and SASEGT. CDR3 nucleotides: TGTGCCAGCAGTGCCCATGGGGGGTCTGGGGCCAACGTCCTGACTTTC. Translation: CASSAHGGSGANVLTF.

This clone has a handful of counts. CDR3 region: CAIRGTGEKNTGELFF. The CDR3 nucleotides read TGTGCCATCAGGGGGACAGGGGAGAAGAACACCGGGGAGCTGTTTTTT. The rearrangement links TRBV10-3 to TRBJ2-2; 10 nucleotides line up with TRBD1. V shed 6 bases and J 1 base; nucleotides not matched to a gene: 5. The V gene's germline CDR1 is ENHRY and CDR2 SYGVKD. The CDR3 is 16 amino acids.

The chain links TRBV11-2 to TRBJ2-1, with 7 nucleotides matching TRBD2. This CDR3 spans 15 amino acids. Germline CDR1 reads SGHAT; CDR2 reads FQNNGV. V shed 5 bases, J shed 4 bases, and the junction held 8 bases outside the gene matches. In DNA form, the CDR3 reads TGTGCCAGCAGCGCGGGAGTAGTGGGTTACAATGAGCAGTTCTTC. This gives the protein CASSAGVVGYNEQFF. Looking up the rest from reference TRBV11-2 and TRBJ2-1 gives the full variable domain: EAGVAQSPRYKIIEKRQSVAFWCNPISGHATLYWYQQILGQGPKLLIQFQNNGVVDDSQLPKDRFSAERLKGVDSTLKIQPAKLEDSAVYLCASSAGVVGYNEQFFGPGTRLTVL.

Details on this clone: A much larger clone differs from this one at a single base, so this may be a read error. This chain uses TRBV6-6 with TRBJ1-2, with 7 nucleotides matching TRBD1. The germline CDR1 and CDR2 sequences are MNHNY and SVGAGI (reference sequence). V lost 5 bases, J lost 0 bases, and 0 bases stayed unmatched. The CDR3 sequence is 13 residues long. The DNA for the CDR3 is TGTGCCAGCAGTGGGACAGCTAACTATGGCTACACCTTC. Amino acids: CASSGTANYGYTF.

The chain is built from TRBV10-3 and TRBJ2-5, with D uncertain. This CDR3 region has 12 residues. The V gene's germline CDR1 is ENHRY and CDR2 SYGVKD. Trimming shortened V by 8 bases and J by 3 bases, and 10 bases separated the two germline ends. This CDR3 reads CAIGNAEETQYF. For the CDR3, the DNA is TGTGCCATCGGTAACGCGGAAGAGACCCAGTACTTC.

This clone was found a few times. This sequence joins TRBV5-1 and TRBJ2-1; 10 bases are a match to TRBD2. CDR3 length: 16 residues. The germline V gene has CDR1 SGHRS and CDR2 YFSETQ. Trimming removed 0 bases from V and 6 bases from J; junction bases left unmatched: 6. The CDR3 protein is CASSLGGLAGGNEQFF. Written as DNA, the CDR3 is TGCGCCAGCAGCTTGGGAGGTTTAGCGGGGGGCAATGAGCAGTTCTTC. The full variable domain, completed using reference TRBV5-1 and TRBJ2-1, is KAGVTQTPRYLIKTRGQQVTLSCSPISGHRSVSWYQQTPGQGLQFLFEYFSETQRNKGNFPGRFSGRQFSNSRSEMNVSTLELGDSALYLCASSLGGLAGGNEQFFGPGTRLTVL.

This clone was detected only a few times. V usage is TRBV18 and J usage is TRBJ2-4, with 8 bases lining up with TRBD2. The germline gives CDR1 KGHSH, CDR2 LQKENI. J lost 8 bases, V lost 1 base, and 4 bases had no gene match. The CDR3 spans 14 residues. The CDR3 bases are TGTGCCAGCTCACCACTTAGCGGGAATGACATTCAGTACTTC. The encoded protein is CASSPLSGNDIQYF.

This clone appeared a few times. The chain combines TRBV11-3 with TRBJ2-3; a weak D match, TRBD2 (6 bases). The V gene lost 5 bases and the J gene lost 0 bases, with 12 bases spanning the gap. CDR1 is SGHNT, CDR2 YENEEA, per germline. The CDR3 contains 15 residues. This chain's CDR3 is CASSPEGSSTDTQYF. Written as DNA, the CDR3 is TGTGCCAGCAGCCCGGAGGGCTCTAGCACAGATACGCAGTATTTT.

This clone was seen ten or more times. The chain recombines TRBV7-9 with TRBJ2-1, with D tentatively TRBD2 (5 bases). The germline gives CDR1 SEHNR, CDR2 FQNEAQ (reference sequence). The CDR3 is 16 amino acids. V gave up 3 bases and J gave up 0 bases, with 12 bases separating them. This CDR3 is CASSFSRGSSYNEQFF. The CDR3 nucleotides are TGTGCCAGCAGCTTCTCACGGGGAAGCTCCTACAATGAGCAGTTCTTC.